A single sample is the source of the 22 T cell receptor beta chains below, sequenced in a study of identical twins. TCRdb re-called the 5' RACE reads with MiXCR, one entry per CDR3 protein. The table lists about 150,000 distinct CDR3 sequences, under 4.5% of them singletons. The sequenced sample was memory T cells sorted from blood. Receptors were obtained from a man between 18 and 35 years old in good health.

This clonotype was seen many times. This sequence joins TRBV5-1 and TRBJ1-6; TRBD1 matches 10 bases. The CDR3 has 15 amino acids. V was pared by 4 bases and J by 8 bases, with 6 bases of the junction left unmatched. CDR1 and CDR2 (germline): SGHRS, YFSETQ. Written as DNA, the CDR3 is TGCGCCAGCAGCGTCCGGACAGGGGGAGATTCACCCCTCCACTTT. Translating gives CASSVRTGGDSPLHF.

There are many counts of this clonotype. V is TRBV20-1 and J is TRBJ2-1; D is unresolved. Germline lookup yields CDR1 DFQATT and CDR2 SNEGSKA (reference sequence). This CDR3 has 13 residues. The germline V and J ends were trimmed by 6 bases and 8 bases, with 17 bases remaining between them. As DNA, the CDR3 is TGCAGTGCCCCTCACCCCCCCAGGTATGAGCAGTTCTTC. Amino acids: CSAPHPPRYEQFF.

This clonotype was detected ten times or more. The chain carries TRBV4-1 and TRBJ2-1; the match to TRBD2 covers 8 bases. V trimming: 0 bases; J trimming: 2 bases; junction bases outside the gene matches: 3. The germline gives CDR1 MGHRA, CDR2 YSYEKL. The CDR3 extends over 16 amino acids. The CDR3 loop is CASSQDTSGTYNEQFF. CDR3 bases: TGCGCCAGCAGCCAAGATACTAGCGGAACCTACAATGAGCAGTTCTTC.

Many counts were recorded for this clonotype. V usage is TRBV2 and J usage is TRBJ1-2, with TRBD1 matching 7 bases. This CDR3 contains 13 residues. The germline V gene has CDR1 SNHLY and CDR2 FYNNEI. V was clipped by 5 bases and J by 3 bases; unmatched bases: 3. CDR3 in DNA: TGTGCCAGCAGTCGCCAGGGGGACTATGGCTACACCTTC. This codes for CASSRQGDYGYTF.

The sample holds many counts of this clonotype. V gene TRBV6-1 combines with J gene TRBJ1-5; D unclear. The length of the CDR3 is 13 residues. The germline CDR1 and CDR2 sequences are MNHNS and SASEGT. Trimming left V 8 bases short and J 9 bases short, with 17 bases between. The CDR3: CASVETLLRPQHF. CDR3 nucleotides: TGTGCCAGCGTCGAAACTCTCCTTCGGCCCCAGCATTTT.

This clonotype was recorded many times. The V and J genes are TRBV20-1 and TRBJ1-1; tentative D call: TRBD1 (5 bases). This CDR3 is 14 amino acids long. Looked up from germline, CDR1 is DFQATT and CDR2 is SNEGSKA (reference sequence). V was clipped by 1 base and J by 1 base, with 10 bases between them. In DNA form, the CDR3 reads TGCAGTGCTAGAGTAACCGGGACGAACACTGAAGCTTTCTTT. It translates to CSARVTGTNTEAFF.

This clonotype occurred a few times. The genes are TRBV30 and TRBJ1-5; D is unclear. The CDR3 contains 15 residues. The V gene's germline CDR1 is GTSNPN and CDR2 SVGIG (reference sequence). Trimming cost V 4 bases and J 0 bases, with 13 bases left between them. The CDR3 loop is CAWTASLTSNQPQHF. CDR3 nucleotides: TGTGCCTGGACCGCCAGTTTAACTAGCAATCAGCCCCAGCATTTT.

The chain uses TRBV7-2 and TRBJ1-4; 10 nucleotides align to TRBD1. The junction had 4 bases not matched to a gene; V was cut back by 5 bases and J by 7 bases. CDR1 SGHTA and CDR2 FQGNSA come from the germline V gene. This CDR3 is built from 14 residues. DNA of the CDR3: TGTGCCAGCAGCCTACGACAGGGGGCTGAAAAACTGTTTTTT. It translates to CASSLRQGAEKLFF. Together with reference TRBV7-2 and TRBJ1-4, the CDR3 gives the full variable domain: GAGVSQSPSNKVTEKGKDVELRCDPISGHTALYWYRQSLGQGLEFLIYFQGNSAPDKSGLPSDRFSAERTGGSVSTLTIQRTQQEDSAVYLCASSLRQGAEKLFFGSGTQLSVL.

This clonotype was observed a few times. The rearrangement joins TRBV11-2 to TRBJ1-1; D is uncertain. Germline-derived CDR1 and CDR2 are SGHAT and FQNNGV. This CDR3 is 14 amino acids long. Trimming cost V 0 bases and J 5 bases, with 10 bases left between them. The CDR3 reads CASSLDWEFTEAFF. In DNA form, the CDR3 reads TGTGCCAGCAGCTTAGACTGGGAGTTTACTGAAGCTTTCTTT.

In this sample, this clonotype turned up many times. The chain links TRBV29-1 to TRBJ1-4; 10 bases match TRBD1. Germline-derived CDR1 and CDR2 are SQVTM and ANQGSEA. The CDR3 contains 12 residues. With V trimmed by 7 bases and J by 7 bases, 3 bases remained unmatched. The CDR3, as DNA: TGCAGCGGGGGACAGGGGCGTGAAAAACTGTTTTTT. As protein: CSGGQGREKLFF.

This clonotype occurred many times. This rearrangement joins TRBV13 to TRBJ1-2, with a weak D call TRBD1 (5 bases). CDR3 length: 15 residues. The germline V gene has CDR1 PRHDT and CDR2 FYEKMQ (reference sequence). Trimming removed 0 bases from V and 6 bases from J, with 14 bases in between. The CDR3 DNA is TGTGCCAGCAGCTTAGGCCTAACTGGGGGAAATGGCTACACCTTC. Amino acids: CASSLGLTGGNGYTF.

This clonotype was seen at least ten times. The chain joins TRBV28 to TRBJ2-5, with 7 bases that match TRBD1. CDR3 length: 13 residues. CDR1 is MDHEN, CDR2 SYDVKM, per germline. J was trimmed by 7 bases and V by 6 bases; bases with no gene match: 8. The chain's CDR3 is CASSERTGWTQYF. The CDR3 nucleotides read TGTGCCAGCAGCGAGAGGACAGGATGGACCCAGTACTTC.

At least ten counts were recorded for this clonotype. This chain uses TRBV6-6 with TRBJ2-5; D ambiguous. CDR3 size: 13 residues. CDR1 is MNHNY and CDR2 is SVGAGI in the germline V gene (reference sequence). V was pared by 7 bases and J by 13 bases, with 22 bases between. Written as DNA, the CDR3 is TGTGCCAGCACGAGTTACGTAGGCGATCCACGGTACTTC. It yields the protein CASTSYVGDPRYF.

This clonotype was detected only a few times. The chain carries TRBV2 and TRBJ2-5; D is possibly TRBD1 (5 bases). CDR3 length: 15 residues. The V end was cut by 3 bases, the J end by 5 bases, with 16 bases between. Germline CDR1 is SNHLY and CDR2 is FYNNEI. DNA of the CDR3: TGTGCCAGCAGTGAGCGACAGACAACCCTGGAGACCCAGTACTTC. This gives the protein CASSERQTTLETQYF.

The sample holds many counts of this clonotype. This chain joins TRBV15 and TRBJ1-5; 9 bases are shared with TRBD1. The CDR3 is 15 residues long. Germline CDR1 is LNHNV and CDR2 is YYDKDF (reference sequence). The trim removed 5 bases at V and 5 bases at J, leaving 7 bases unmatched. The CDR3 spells CATSANRGRDQPQHF. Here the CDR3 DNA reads TGTGCCACCAGCGCTAACAGGGGGCGCGATCAGCCCCAGCATTTT.

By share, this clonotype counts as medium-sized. CDR3 sequence: CASSLSFGYSSLGETQYF. CDR3 nucleotides: TGTGCCAGCAGTTTATCGTTTGGGTACTCAAGCTTGGGGGAGACCCAGTACTTC. This chain joins TRBV12-3 or TRBV12-4 and TRBJ2-5, with unresolved D. The CDR3 contains 18 residues. V lost 2 bases and J 5 bases, leaving 24 bases between the germline ends.

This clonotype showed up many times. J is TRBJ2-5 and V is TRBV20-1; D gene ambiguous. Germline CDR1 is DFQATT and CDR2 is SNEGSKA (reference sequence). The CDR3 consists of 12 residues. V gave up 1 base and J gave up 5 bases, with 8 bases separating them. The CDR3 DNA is TGCAGTGCTAGAGTCCCCCCCGAGACCCAGTACTTC. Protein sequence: CSARVPPETQYF.

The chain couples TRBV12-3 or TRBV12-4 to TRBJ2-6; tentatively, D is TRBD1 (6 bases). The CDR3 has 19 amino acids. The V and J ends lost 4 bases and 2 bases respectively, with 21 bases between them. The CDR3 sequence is CASSWYRGMGLPGANVLTF. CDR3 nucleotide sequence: TGTGCCAGCAGTTGGTATAGGGGGATGGGGCTTCCTGGGGCCAACGTCCTGACTTTC.

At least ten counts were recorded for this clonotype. This CDR3 reads CSAEARGTKQFF. The CDR3 nucleotides read TGCAGTGCTGAGGCCCGGGGGACCAAGCAGTTCTTC. The J gene is TRBJ2-1, the V gene TRBV20-1, with TRBD2 as a possible D gene (6 bases). Per germline, CDR1 DFQATT and CDR2 SNEGSKA (reference sequence). V was shortened by 5 bases and J by 11 bases, with 16 bases between the two germline ends. This CDR3 region has 12 residues.

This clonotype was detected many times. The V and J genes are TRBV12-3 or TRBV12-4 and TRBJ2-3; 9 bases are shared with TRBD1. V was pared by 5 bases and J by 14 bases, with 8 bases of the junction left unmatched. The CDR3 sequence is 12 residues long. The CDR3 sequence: CASSPGQGIGYF. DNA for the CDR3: TGTGCCAGCAGTCCCGGACAGGGGATCGGGTATTTT.

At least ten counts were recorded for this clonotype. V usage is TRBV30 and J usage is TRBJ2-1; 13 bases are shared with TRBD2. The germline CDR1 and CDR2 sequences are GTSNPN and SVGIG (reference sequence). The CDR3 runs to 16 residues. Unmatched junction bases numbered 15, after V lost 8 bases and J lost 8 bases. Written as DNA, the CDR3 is TGTGCCAGTAATCCCGGGACTAGCGGGATTAGCGATGAGCAGTTCTTC. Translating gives CASNPGTSGISDEQFF. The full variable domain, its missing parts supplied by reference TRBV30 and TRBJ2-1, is SQTIHQWPATLVQPVGSPLSLECTVEGTSNPNLYWYRQAAGRGLQLLFYSVGIGQISSEVPQNLSASRPQDRQFILSSKKLLLSDSGFYLCASNPGTSGISDEQFFGPGTRLTVL.

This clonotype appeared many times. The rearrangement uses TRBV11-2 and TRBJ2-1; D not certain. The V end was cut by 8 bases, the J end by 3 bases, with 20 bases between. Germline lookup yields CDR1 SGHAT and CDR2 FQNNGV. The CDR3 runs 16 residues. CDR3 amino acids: CASSFEASTRYNEQFF. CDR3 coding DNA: TGTGCCAGCTCCTTTGAGGCCAGTACCCGCTACAATGAGCAGTTCTTC.